This TCR beta chain was captured by sequencing in a study of blood T cells in healthy people across ages. For the second PCR, which ran for 7 to 11 cycles, a sample-barcoded 5' primer and a J-beta primer mix were used. CDR3-containing paired-end reads numbered at least 3 million in each sample. Each CDR3 protein gets one entry after TCRdb re-called the 5' RACE reads with MiXCR. Among about 1.5 million distinct CDR3 sequences listed, approximately 43% were seen once. Total RNA extracted from each sample amounted to at least 5.5 micrograms. The germline CDR1 and CDR2 sequences are SEHNR and FQNEAQ (reference sequence). Between the trimmed V and J ends, which lost 1 base and 7 bases, there was a span of 10 bases. The CDR3 runs to 13 residues.

The sequenced sample was blood. The rearrangement links TRBV7-9 to TRBJ2-5; D gene ambiguous. The receptor was derived from a woman aged 18-29 years in good health. For the CDR3, the DNA is TGTGCCAGCAGCTTAGGCCCGATGAGGACCCAGTACTTC. Translated, it gives CASSLGPMRTQYF.